The following is a T cell receptor (beta chain) sequence with its context. This specimen comes from a study of cytomegalovirus exposure and HLA in healthy donors. Looked up from germline, CDR1 is SEHNR and CDR2 is FQNEAQ (reference sequence). The CDR3 is 16 residues long. Germline trimming cut 11 bases from V and 5 bases from J; bases unmatched to any gene: 14. The PCR used 60 Vbeta and 13 Jbeta primers. Some clones are missing from TCRdb's copy, which holds only in-frame ones; the method was immunoSEQ multiplex PCR. The table records almost 95,000 clones, over 50% of them present only once. The clonotype was recovered from a man younger than 45 in good health and CMV-seronegative. What was sequenced was PBMCs. The genes are TRBV7-9 and TRBJ1-4; 10 bases line up with TRBD1. The CDR3 DNA reads TGTGCCGCTGCCGGGACAGGGGCTTCATTCAATGAAAAACTGTTTTTT. It encodes CAAAGTGASFNEKLFF.